This is a list of T cell receptor beta chains from one sample in a study of T cell responses to AZD1222 COVID-19 vaccine. Libraries were prepared by immunoSEQ multiplex PCR; TCRdb keeps only in-frame clonotypes and omits some of them. The data hold about 180,000 clones, with around 94% observed a single time. Sequencing was performed on peripheral blood, taken 28 days after the second AZD1222 dose. These TCRs come from an adult who received the AZD1222 COVID-19 vaccine. The CDR3 runs from the conserved cysteine through the conserved F or W. The order of the fields is CDR3 length, J gene, D gene, clone size, V gene, CDR3 DNA, CDR3 protein. The D gene is left open where the match is weak. The size entry is marked missing in some rows and otherwise reads once, few, many or a size class.

15 TRBJ1-5 . . TRBV3-1/TRBV3-2 TGTGCCAGCAGCCAAGTTTCGGGGTTAGGGCAGCCCCAGCATTTT CASSQVSGLGQPQHF
15 TRBJ2-1 TRBD2 once TRBV5-1 TGCGCCAGCAGCTTAGGGCGGGGGGGCCCCACTGAGCAGTTCTTC CASSLGRGGPTEQFF
12 TRBJ1-4 . . TRBV13 TGTGCCAGCAGCGGCCTAGGTGAAAAACTGTTTTTT CASSGLGEKLFF
13 TRBJ2-7 . . TRBV7-9 TGTGCCAGCAGCTTAGCCCAGAATTACGAGCAGTACTTC CASSLAQNYEQYF
15 TRBJ2-1 . . TRBV6-1 TGTGCCAGCAGTGATTCAGGGTGGGAATACAATGAGCAGTTCTTC CASSDSGWEYNEQFF
17 TRBJ2-5 TRBD2 . TRBV13 TGTGCCAGCAGCCCCCAAGCGGGAGTAATCGTTGGTGAGACCCAGTACTTC CASSPQAGVIVGETQYF
13 TRBJ1-4 TRBD1 . TRBV29-1 TGCAGCGCCTATACAGGGGGAGGGAAAAAACTGTTTTTT CSAYTGGGKKLFF
15 TRBJ1-1 . . TRBV6-1 TGTGCCAGCAGTGAAGCGGCCGGACAAGTGGCTGAAGCTTTCTTT CASSEAAGQVAEAFF
15 TRBJ1-2 . . TRBV11-2 TGTGCCAGCTCCTCGGTTGGAGGGTCCTTCTATGGCTACACCTTC CASSSVGGSFYGYTF
15 TRBJ1-1 . few TRBV27 TGTGCCAGCACCCCCGGGACGGGGATGAACACTGAAGCTTTCTTT CASTPGTGMNTEAFF
13 TRBJ1-1 . . TRBV19 TGTGCCAGTAGTATAGACTGGGGGACTGAAGCTTTCTTT CASSIDWGTEAFF
19 TRBJ2-6 TRBD2 . TRBV2 TGTGCCAGCAGTCGTCGTCACCTAGCGGGAGGGACTGGGGCCAACGTCCTGACTTTC CASSRRHLAGGTGANVLTF